The 19 T cell receptor beta chains below come from one sample, sequenced in a study of blood T cell repertoires in COVID-19 (dated by TCRdb to about 2020). Libraries were built with the immunoSEQ multiplex PCR assay. Imported from immuneACCESS, the table was reduced by TCRdb to in-frame sequences with V and J called. These copies leave out some clones; in studies compared against another copy, an unresolved V gene accounts for under half, and the cause of the remainder is not known. The sample includes around 170,000 clones, with about 85% observed a single time. Under 3% of the sample is taken by the ten largest. Sequencing was carried out using peripheral blood. These receptors came from a woman aged 25 to 45 with active or convalescent COVID-19.

This rearrangement joins TRBV3-1 (or the pseudogene TRBV3-2) to TRBJ2-1, with D maybe TRBD1 (5 bases). Deletions cut 3 bases from V and 9 bases from J, with 9 bases between. The germline CDR1 and CDR2 sequences are LGHDT and YNNKEL (reference sequence). The length of the CDR3 is 12 residues. CDR3 coding DNA: TGTGCCAGCAGCCAGGCCCAGGGTGAGCAGTTCTTC. Protein: CASSQAQGEQFF.

The CDR3 spells CASSFYQGGDQPQHF. The CDR3, as DNA: TGTGCCAGCAGTTTCTACCAGGGCGGCGATCAGCCCCAGCATTTT. The chain recombines TRBV27 with TRBJ1-5; D is possibly TRBD1 (5 bases). With 3 bases removed from V and 5 bases from J, the gap between germline ends came to 14 bases. Germline CDR1 and CDR2: MNHEY and SMNVEV (reference sequence). This CDR3 contains 15 residues.

This clone was detected a few times. The gene calls are TRBV7-6 and TRBJ2-2, with 10 bases identical to TRBD2. CDR3 length: 18 residues. J gave up 1 base and V 2 bases, and 7 bases lay outside the gene matches. The germline CDR1 and CDR2 sequences are SGHVS and FNYEAQ. CDR3 bases: TGTGCCAGCAGCTTACGGCCTAGCGGGGGAGGGAACACCGGGGAGCTGTTTTTT. This encodes CASSLRPSGGGNTGELFF.

CDR3 sequence reads: CASSPNRGPTYGYTF. DNA of the CDR3: TGTGCCAGCAGCCCCAACAGGGGGCCTACCTATGGCTACACCTTC. The chain uses TRBV11-3 and TRBJ1-2, with TRBD1 matching over 9 bases. CDR3 length: 15 amino acids. V shed 5 bases and J 4 bases; nucleotides not matched to a gene: 8. CDR1 and CDR2 (germline): SGHNT, YENEEA.

The V gene is TRBV11-2, the J gene TRBJ1-1; D gene ambiguous. Trimming removed 2 bases at V and 0 bases at J, with 10 bases between. CDR3 length: 15 residues. The germline V gene encodes CDR1 SGHAT and CDR2 FQNNGV. CDR3 coding DNA: TGTGCCAGCAGCTTAATATCAGGCTTGAACACTGAAGCTTTCTTT. Protein product: CASSLISGLNTEAFF.

The chain links TRBV4-1 to TRBJ1-5, with D possibly matching TRBD1 (6 bases). CDR1 and CDR2 from the germline V gene are MGHRA and YSYEKL. The CDR3 runs to 14 residues. V was pared by 1 base and J by 7 bases, with 11 bases between. CDR3 in DNA: TGCGCCAGCAGCCAAGTAAAGGGGGAACAGCCCCAGCATTTT. Protein: CASSQVKGEQPQHF.

The chain is built from TRBV5-6 and TRBJ2-7, with 10 bases lining up with TRBD2. Trimming cost V 3 bases and J 4 bases; bases outside gene matches: 1. This CDR3 contains 13 residues. Germline V gene sequence: CDR1 SGHDT, CDR2 YYEEEE. CDR3 region: CASSSSGGYEQYF. The CDR3, as DNA: TGTGCCAGCAGCTCTAGCGGGGGATACGAGCAGTACTTC.

The J gene is TRBJ2-1, the V gene TRBV7-6, with 7 bases lining up with TRBD2. CDR1 SGHVS and CDR2 FNYEAQ come from the germline V gene. This CDR3 contains 18 residues. The J segment lost 4 bases and the V segment lost 0 bases, leaving 12 bases of the junction unmatched. CDR3 sequence: CASSLAGGGTIPYNEQFF. CDR3 nucleotide sequence: TGTGCCAGCAGCTTAGCCGGGGGAGGGACTATTCCTTACAATGAGCAGTTCTTC.

As DNA, the CDR3 is TGTGCCAGCAGCTTATTGGGCGATACGCAGTATTTT. Protein product: CASSLLGDTQYF. This chain connects TRBV7-6 to TRBJ2-3; D uncertain. CDR1 SGHVS and CDR2 FNYEAQ come from the germline V gene. The CDR3 is 12 residues long. The V end was cut by 2 bases, the J end by 6 bases, with 6 bases between.

The rearrangement uses TRBV28 and TRBJ2-1, with 11 bases matching TRBD2. Germline trimming cut 7 bases from V and 8 bases from J; bases unmatched to any gene: 10. From germline, CDR1 is MDHEN and CDR2 SYDVKM. The CDR3 loop spans 15 amino acids. In DNA form, the CDR3 reads TGTGCCAGCAATCTCCCTATAGCGGGAGGGTATGAGCAGTTCTTC. Its translation is CASNLPIAGGYEQFF.

J is TRBJ2-7 and V is TRBV6-1, with 9 positions matching TRBD1. J was trimmed by 0 bases and V by 7 bases; bases with no gene match: 7. The CDR3 is 15 amino acids. Germline CDR1 and CDR2: MNHNS and SASEGT. The CDR3 nucleotides read TGTGCCAGCACCCCTCGACAGGGGGGCTCCTACGAGCAGTACTTC. Residues: CASTPRQGGSYEQYF.

The rearrangement joins TRBV19 to TRBJ1-2; TRBD1 aligns across 8 bases. Looked up from germline, CDR1 is LNHDA and CDR2 is SQIVND (reference sequence). The length of the CDR3 is 13 residues. Trimming at V came to 7 bases and at J to 2 bases, leaving 3 bases not matched to a gene. The CDR3 DNA reads as TGTGCCAGTATCGGACAGGGCAACTATGGCTACACCTTC. This translates into CASIGQGNYGYTF.

This clone occurred a few times. V is TRBV18 and J is TRBJ1-4; 7 positions match TRBD1. This CDR3 comprises 15 residues. Germline V gene sequence: CDR1 KGHSH, CDR2 LQKENI. The J segment lost 6 bases and the V segment lost 3 bases, leaving 7 bases of the junction unmatched. CDR3 sequence (DNA): TGTGCCAGCTCACCGGAGACAGGGCGGGATGAAAAACTGTTTTTT. Translation gives CASSPETGRDEKLFF.

This clone was observed a single time. The rearrangement joins TRBV11-3 to TRBJ2-7; 7 bases are shared with TRBD2. CDR3 size: 15 residues. V lost 3 bases to trimming and J lost 1 base; unmatched junction nucleotides: 6. Germline CDR1 reads SGHNT; CDR2 reads YENEEA. The DNA of the CDR3 is TGTGCCAGCAGCTTGATTCTAGCGGATTCCTACGAGCAGTACTTC. It specifies CASSLILADSYEQYF.

The chain combines TRBV27 with TRBJ1-2, with a tentative D call TRBD1 (6 bases). CDR3 length equals 14 residues. The germline V gene encodes CDR1 MNHEY and CDR2 SMNVEV (reference sequence). V was cut by 5 bases and J by 0 bases, with 10 bases left in between. The CDR3 DNA reads TGTGCCAGCAGTCTGGACAGATCTAACTATGGCTACACCTTC. This gives the protein CASSLDRSNYGYTF.

The chain recombines TRBV19 with TRBJ1-5; TRBD1 is a possible D gene (6 bases). The CDR3 has 14 residues. Germline V CDR1 and CDR2: LNHDA, SQIVND (reference sequence). V lost 5 bases and J 3 bases, leaving 11 bases between the germline ends. This CDR3 reads CASSPGVNNQPQHF. The DNA of the CDR3 is TGTGCCAGTAGTCCAGGGGTCAACAATCAGCCCCAGCATTTT.

The chain employs TRBV3-1 (or the pseudogene TRBV3-2) and TRBJ2-7; a weak D match, TRBD2 (5 bases). This CDR3 has 16 amino acids. The V gene's germline CDR1 is LGHDT and CDR2 YNNKEL (reference sequence). The germline V and J ends were trimmed by 0 bases and 0 bases, with 12 bases remaining between them. CDR3 in amino acids: CASSQDVHGSSYEQYF. The CDR3 coding sequence is TGTGCCAGCAGCCAAGATGTCCATGGGAGCTCCTACGAGCAGTACTTC.

The chain has TRBV4-1 and TRBJ1-5; TRBD1 aligns across 7 bases. J lost 5 bases, V lost 1 base, and 5 bases had no gene match. This CDR3 contains 15 residues. The V gene's germline CDR1 is MGHRA and CDR2 YSYEKL. As DNA, the CDR3 is TGCGCCAGCAGCCAAGGGGGGACAGCGCATCAGCCCCAGCATTTT. The encoded protein is CASSQGGTAHQPQHF.

At least ten counts were recorded for this clone. Other DNA sequences from this sample encode an identical CDR3 as well. V gene TRBV7-9 combines with J gene TRBJ1-2; 7 bases are a match to TRBD1. Germline V gives CDR1 SEHNR, CDR2 FQNEAQ (reference sequence). V was pared by 5 bases and J by 5 bases, with 5 bases of the junction left unmatched. The CDR3 is 13 residues long. For the CDR3, the DNA is TGTGCCAGCAGCCTAGGGACAGCGTATGGCTACACCTTC. This translates into CASSLGTAYGYTF.